This T cell receptor beta chain comes out of a study of blood T cell repertoires in COVID-19. Sequencing was performed with immunoSEQ multiplex PCR; in TCRdb, only in-frame clones are kept and a portion is missing. Counted here are about 150,000 clones, about nine tenths occurring once; the ten biggest clones make up around 4.2%. The sequence was collected from a man aged 50 to 60 who had recovered from COVID-19. Sequenced material: PBMCs or T cells enriched from blood (not recorded which).

The chain's CDR3 is CATSDLSSGYNEQFF. The CDR3 DNA follows: TGTGCCACCAGTGATTTGTCTAGCGGGTACAATGAGCAGTTCTTC. The chain joins TRBV24-1 to TRBJ2-1, with 8 nucleotides matching TRBD2. The CDR3 is 15 residues long. V lost 0 bases, J lost 4 bases, and 1 base stayed unmatched. Germline V gene lookup returns CDR1 KGHDR and CDR2 SFDVKD.